These T cell receptor beta chains were read from a single sample in a study of OX40 agonist ivuxolimab in advanced cancers. Only in-frame clones appear in the TCRdb table, and some are missing; sequencing was by immunoSEQ multiplex PCR. The data contain 70,000 to 80,000 clones, around nine tenths of them singletons. Specimen: CD4+ or CD8+ T cells sorted from blood, collected in a trial of the OX40 agonist ivuxolimab. These TCRs come from an adult with an advanced solid tumor such as melanoma, head and neck, liver or kidney cancer. Both conserved end residues are part of each CDR3. D genes are given only for firm matches. Rows may omit the clone size; those that give it use once, few, many or a size class.

D gene: -
J gene: TRBJ2-5
CDR3 length: 14
V gene: TRBV9
clone size: -
CDR3 protein: CASSVGQFQETQYF
CDR3 DNA: TGTGCCAGCAGCGTCGGACAGTTTCAAGAGACCCAGTACTTC

D gene: TRBD1
J gene: TRBJ2-4
CDR3 length: 13
V gene: TRBV6-1
clone size: -
CDR3 protein: CASSRDRANIQYF
CDR3 DNA: TGTGCCAGCAGCCGGGACAGGGCGAACATTCAGTACTTC

D gene: -
J gene: TRBJ1-2
CDR3 length: 13
V gene: TRBV18
clone size: -
CDR3 protein: CASSAQGLYGYTF
CDR3 DNA: TGTGCCAGCTCAGCACAGGGACTCTATGGCTACACCTTC

D gene: TRBD2
J gene: TRBJ2-6
CDR3 length: 19
V gene: TRBV10-2
clone size: -
CDR3 protein: CASSSIGRLAGAGANVLTF
CDR3 DNA: TGCGCCAGCTCTTCAATCGGGCGGCTAGCGGGAGCTGGGGCCAACGTCCTGACTTTC

D gene: -
J gene: TRBJ2-7
CDR3 length: 12
V gene: TRBV2
clone size: once
CDR3 protein: CASSEMRLEQYF
CDR3 DNA: TGTGCCAGCAGTGAAATGCGGCTCGAGCAGTACTTC

D gene: -
J gene: TRBJ2-7
CDR3 length: 11
V gene: TRBV7-9
clone size: few
CDR3 protein: CASSRMGEQYF
CDR3 DNA: TGTGCCAGCAGCCGAATGGGCGAGCAGTACTTC

D gene: -
J gene: TRBJ1-6
CDR3 length: 12
V gene: TRBV13
clone size: -
CDR3 protein: CASQTMNSPLHF
CDR3 DNA: TGTGCCAGCCAAACCATGAATTCACCCCTCCACTTT

D gene: -
J gene: TRBJ1-1
CDR3 length: 11
V gene: TRBV20-1
clone size: -
CDR3 protein: CRGVMNTEAFF
CDR3 DNA: TGCAGAGGGGTCATGAACACTGAAGCTTTCTTT

D gene: -
J gene: TRBJ1-3
CDR3 length: 15
V gene: TRBV7-9
clone size: -
CDR3 protein: CASSLIGYSGNTIYF
CDR3 DNA: TGTGCCAGCAGCTTAATAGGATATTCTGGAAACACCATATATTTT

D gene: TRBD1
J gene: TRBJ1-1
CDR3 length: 16
V gene: TRBV5-1
clone size: -
CDR3 protein: CASSLATQGRFTEAFF
CDR3 DNA: TGCGCCAGCAGCTTGGCCACACAGGGGCGGTTCACTGAAGCTTTCTTT